These 31 T cell receptor beta chains were all obtained from the same sample, sequenced in a study of T cell responses to AZD1222 COVID-19 vaccine. Here immunoSEQ multiplex PCR was the method, and the copy in TCRdb shows in-frame clones only, minus some. The table has approximately 140,000 clones, 94% seen once. The sequences come from peripheral blood, collected on day 0 of AZD1222 vaccination. These TCRs come from an adult in good health.

The chain recombines TRBV11-2 with TRBJ1-6, with D unresolved. Germline assignment: CDR1 SGHAT and CDR2 FQNNGV. The CDR3 spans 16 residues. Trimming pared 7 bases from V and 9 bases from J, leaving 22 bases between. CDR3 residues: CASTENLGIVGSPLHF. CDR3 coding DNA: TGTGCCAGCACCGAAAATTTAGGGATTGTGGGTTCACCCCTCCACTTT.

The chain has TRBV25-1 and TRBJ2-7; no definite D call. With 8 bases removed from V and 0 bases from J, the gap between germline ends came to 8 bases. This CDR3 is built from 12 residues. CDR1 is MGHDK, CDR2 SYGVNS, per germline. DNA of the CDR3: TGTGCCAGCGCGGCTCGCTCCTACGAGCAGTACGTC. This encodes CASAARSYEQYV.

J is TRBJ1-3 and V is TRBV6-5; D remains unclear. Germline V gene sequence: CDR1 MNHEY, CDR2 SVGAGI. The CDR3 is made up of 15 amino acids. Trimming stripped 6 bases from V and 0 bases from J, with 12 bases between. The CDR3 sequence: CASRRGPDSGNTIYF. In DNA form, the CDR3 reads TGTGCCAGCAGACGTGGCCCTGACTCTGGAAACACCATATATTTT.

The rearrangement uses TRBV30 and TRBJ1-4, with unresolved D. Germline V gene data show CDR1 as GTSNPN and CDR2 as SVGIG (reference sequence). Trimming left V 0 bases short and J 0 bases short, with 8 bases between. CDR3 length equals 15 residues. The CDR3 DNA sequence: TGTGCCTGGAGTGTACTAGGACCAACTAATGAAAAACTGTTTTTT. Its protein is CAWSVLGPTNEKLFF.

This chain connects TRBV18 to TRBJ1-2; the D is unclear. Germline assignment: CDR1 KGHSH and CDR2 LQKENI. There are 14 residues in the CDR3. V was cut by 3 bases and J by 2 bases, with 10 bases left in between. The CDR3 DNA sequence: TGTGCCAGCTCACCTCAGCCCGAAAACTATGGCTACACCTTC. Its translation: CASSPQPENYGYTF.

This sequence joins TRBV5-4 and TRBJ1-2; the match to TRBD1 covers 8 bases. The trim removed 3 bases at V and 4 bases at J, leaving 14 bases unmatched. Germline lookup yields CDR1 SGHNT and CDR2 YYREEE (reference sequence). The CDR3 runs to 17 residues. CDR3 in amino acids: CASSWKVPGQESYGYTF. CDR3 nucleotides: TGTGCCAGCAGCTGGAAGGTTCCGGGACAGGAATCCTATGGCTACACCTTC.

The gene calls are TRBV9 and TRBJ2-1; D unclear. The ends were cut back, 0 bases at V and 2 bases at J, with 9 bases in the middle. The CDR3 has 15 amino acids. CDR1 SGDLS and CDR2 YYNGEE come from the germline V gene. The CDR3 bases are TGTGCCAGCAGCGTAGACGGCGGCCCCTACAATGAGCAGTTCTTC. It yields the protein CASSVDGGPYNEQFF.

The chain recombines TRBV6-2 or TRBV6-3 with TRBJ1-2, with D possibly matching TRBD1 (6 bases). Trimming removed 6 bases from V and 2 bases from J, with 16 bases in between. CDR1 is MNHEY, CDR2 SVGEGT, per germline. The length of the CDR3 is 15 residues. CDR3 region: CASSHSGGPNYGYTF. CDR3 nucleotides: TGTGCCAGCAGCCACTCCGGGGGGCCCAACTATGGCTACACCTTC.

This clone was counted once. V is TRBV19 and J is TRBJ1-2; tentatively, D is TRBD1 (5 bases). Deletions cut 7 bases from V and 3 bases from J, with 21 bases between. There are 16 residues in the CDR3. Germline V gene sequence: CDR1 LNHDA, CDR2 SQIVND (reference sequence). CDR3 nucleotides: TGTGCCAGTACCCGGGGAGGGGCGGGTACTTACTATGGCTACACCTTC. It is translated as CASTRGGAGTYYGYTF. The whole variable domain, remainder taken from reference TRBV19 and TRBJ1-2, is DGGITQSPKYLFRKEGQNVTLSCEQNLNHDAMYWYRQDPGQGLRLIYYSQIVNDFQKGDIAEGYSVSREKKESFPLTVTSAQKNPTAFYLCASTRGGAGTYYGYTFGSGTRLTVV.

CDR3 in DNA: TGTGCCAGCAGCGTTCCTAGCGGGGGGGCCTTCAATGAGCAGTTCTTC. Translation gives CASSVPSGGAFNEQFF. This chain uses TRBV5-6 with TRBJ2-1; 12 bases match TRBD2. The CDR3 length is 16 residues. The junction had 8 bases not matched to a gene; V was cut back by 4 bases and J by 6 bases. Germline V gene sequence: CDR1 SGHDT, CDR2 YYEEEE.

The chain carries TRBV4-2 and TRBJ2-1; TRBD2 agrees at 7 bases. The V gene's germline CDR1 is LGHNA and CDR2 YNFKEQ. CDR3 size: 17 residues. Trimming took 1 base from V and 3 from J; bases not matched to a gene: 9. The CDR3 loop is CASSQGRGTILYNEQFF. Here the CDR3 DNA reads TGTGCCAGCAGCCAAGGAAGAGGGACTATTCTCTACAATGAGCAGTTCTTC.

The rearrangement links TRBV12-3 or TRBV12-4 to TRBJ2-1; the D gene could be TRBD1 or TRBD2 (5 bases each). The CDR3 runs to 12 residues. The V and J ends lost 7 bases and 8 bases respectively, with 12 bases between them. The CDR3 DNA sequence: TGTGCCAGCACCCCCCGGGGCGATGAGCAGTTCTTC. As protein: CASTPRGDEQFF.

The chain uses TRBV21-1 and TRBJ2-3; the D call in the table, TRBD2, was not verified against the DNA. TRBV21-1 is listed as a pseudogene. The CDR3 has 16 amino acids. This CDR3 is CASSGLSGSGTDTQYF. The CDR3 nucleotides read TGTGCCAGCAGCGGCCTGAGCGGGAGTGGCACAGATACGCAGTATTTT.

The chain combines TRBV5-1 with TRBJ1-2; no clear D gene. Germline loops: CDR1 SGHRS, CDR2 YFSETQ. This CDR3 contains 14 residues. V was trimmed by 0 bases and J by 0 bases, leaving 6 bases between them. The CDR3 sequence is CASSLGTPNYGYTF. The CDR3 nucleotides read TGCGCCAGCAGCTTGGGGACTCCTAACTATGGCTACACCTTC.

The gene calls are TRBV11-2 and TRBJ2-3, with D possibly TRBD2 on 6 matching bases. The CDR3 sequence is 14 residues long. Per the germline V gene, CDR1 is SGHAT and CDR2 is FQNNGV. The V gene lost 5 bases and the J gene lost 6 bases, with 15 bases spanning the gap. The CDR3 spells CASSLQIGRDTQYF. Here the CDR3 DNA reads TGTGCCAGCAGCCTGCAAATAGGGAGGGATACGCAGTATTTT.

The rearrangement joins TRBV27 to TRBJ2-7; 11 positions match TRBD2. J was trimmed by 3 bases and V by 4 bases; bases with no gene match: 5. The CDR3 sequence is 15 residues long. The germline gives CDR1 MNHEY, CDR2 SMNVEV (reference sequence). The CDR3 loop reads CASSSLTSGDYEQYV. CDR3 bases: TGTGCCAGCAGTTCGTTGACTAGCGGGGACTACGAGCAGTACGTC.

The V gene is TRBV5-4, the J gene TRBJ2-5, with D possibly TRBD2 on 6 matching bases. The CDR3 is 14 amino acids. CDR1 and CDR2 (germline): SGHNT, YYREEE (reference sequence). Trimming took 4 bases from V and 5 from J, leaving 15 bases between them. The CDR3 sequence is CASSGGVRVETQYF. Written as DNA, the CDR3 is TGTGCCAGCAGCGGAGGGGTCAGGGTTGAGACCCAGTACTTC.

The J gene is TRBJ2-5, the V gene TRBV11-1; D remains unclear. V lost 3 bases and J 5 bases, leaving 10 bases between the germline ends. This CDR3 spans 13 amino acids. Germline V CDR1 and CDR2: SGHAT, FQDESV (reference sequence). Written as DNA, the CDR3 is TGTGCCAGCAGCTTTGGGCGTTCGGAGACCCAGTACTTC. It encodes CASSFGRSETQYF.

The chain recombines TRBV7-8 with TRBJ2-1; TRBD1 matches at 8 bases. Trimming at V came to 5 bases and at J to 6 bases, leaving 9 bases not matched to a gene. This CDR3 comprises 15 residues. CDR1 SGHVS and CDR2 FQNEAQ come from the germline V gene. CDR3 sequence reads: CASSPSDRAGNEQFF. Here the CDR3 DNA reads TGTGCCAGCAGCCCCTCGGACAGGGCAGGCAATGAGCAGTTCTTC.

The chain uses TRBV19 and TRBJ2-7; 7 bases fit TRBD1. The CDR3 totals 14 residues. V lost 5 bases, J lost 0 bases, and 4 bases stayed unmatched. CDR1 is LNHDA, CDR2 SQIVND, per germline (reference sequence). CDR3 amino acids: CASSPGTDSYEQYV. The DNA for the CDR3 is TGTGCCAGTAGTCCCGGGACAGACTCCTACGAGCAGTACGTC.

The chain is built from TRBV19 and TRBJ1-5, with a tentative D call TRBD1 (6 bases). CDR1 and CDR2 (germline): LNHDA, SQIVND (reference sequence). The CDR3 runs 14 residues. Trimming left V 4 bases short and J 3 bases short, with 10 bases between. In DNA, the CDR3 is TGTGCCAGTAGTACTCGGACAGCCAATCAGCCCCAGCATTTT. This codes for CASSTRTANQPQHF.

The CDR3 loop reads CASSFPRVTGLPYNEQFF. The DNA of the CDR3 is TGTGCCAGCAGTTTCCCCCGCGTAACGGGACTCCCATACAATGAGCAGTTCTTC. The chain has TRBV5-4 and TRBJ2-1, with D tentatively TRBD2 (6 bases). There are 18 residues in the CDR3. Looked up from germline, CDR1 is SGHNT and CDR2 is YYREEE (reference sequence). V was pared by 5 bases and J by 4 bases, with 25 bases between.

The gene calls are TRBV11-2 and TRBJ2-1; the D is unclear. The germline V gene has CDR1 SGHAT and CDR2 FQNNGV. This CDR3 is 14 amino acids long. V lost 0 bases to trimming and J lost 4 bases, with 7 bases between them. For the CDR3, the DNA is TGTGCCAGCAGCTTAGAAAGCCTTTACAATGAGCAGTTCTTC. This gives the protein CASSLESLYNEQFF.

The chain couples TRBV5-8 to TRBJ1-2; perhaps TRBD1 as D (5 bases). Trimming took 0 bases from V and 7 from J, leaving 7 bases between them. The V gene's germline CDR1 is SGHTS and CDR2 YDEGEE. The CDR3 has 12 amino acids. CDR3 protein: CASSLVGGGYTF. The CDR3 DNA reads TGTGCCAGCAGCTTGGTGGGGGGTGGCTACACCTTC.

V and J are TRBV10-2 and TRBJ2-5; possible D gene TRBD2, 6 bases. V was trimmed by 8 bases and J by 2 bases, leaving 15 bases between them. CDR1 WSHSY and CDR2 SAAADI come from the germline V gene. This CDR3 is 14 amino acids long. CDR3 DNA sequence: TGCGCCAGCGAACCTGGGGGGTTACAAGAGACCCAGTACTTC. This gives the protein CASEPGGLQETQYF.

This chain connects TRBV7-6 to TRBJ2-1; D is perhaps TRBD2 (5 bases). This CDR3 is built from 18 residues. Trimming removed 1 base from V and 0 bases from J, with 16 bases in between. Germline V gene lookup returns CDR1 SGHVS and CDR2 FNYEAQ. In nucleotides, the CDR3 is TGTGCCAGCAGCTTAGAAGCAAGCGGATCCAGCTCCTACAATGAGCAGTTCTTC. As protein: CASSLEASGSSSYNEQFF.

The CDR3: CASSREGAENSPLHF. In DNA, the CDR3 is TGTGCCAGTAGTAGAGAGGGGGCAGAAAATTCACCCCTCCACTTT. The chain has TRBV19 and TRBJ1-6; TRBD1 matches 7 bases. The V and J ends lost 4 bases and 7 bases, in that order; junction bases with no gene match: 7. Germline-derived CDR1 and CDR2 are LNHDA and SQIVND (reference sequence). The CDR3 has 15 residues.

V usage is TRBV6-5 and J usage is TRBJ1-2; D may be TRBD1 (5 bases). The CDR3 contains 15 residues. The germline V gene encodes CDR1 MNHEY and CDR2 SVGAGI. The ends were cut back, 6 bases at V and 5 bases at J, with 19 bases in the middle. The CDR3 region has the DNA TGTGCCAGCAGCCCGGGGCCATCGGGATTATATGGCTACACCTTC. Translating it yields CASSPGPSGLYGYTF.

V usage is TRBV7-3 and J usage is TRBJ2-5; 13 bases match TRBD2. Germline V lookup: CDR1 SGHTA, CDR2 FQGTGA. After removal of 2 bases from V and 4 bases from J, the junction contained 7 bases not matched to a gene. The CDR3 is 17 amino acids. DNA of the CDR3: TGTGCCAGCAGCTTAGGGACTAGCGGGGAGAGGGGAGAGACCCAGTACTTC. This sequence encodes CASSLGTSGERGETQYF.

The rearrangement uses TRBV15 and TRBJ1-6; D gene ambiguous. The CDR3 covers 21 residues. V was shortened by 1 base and J by 0 bases, with 22 bases between the two germline ends. CDR1 LNHNV and CDR2 YYDKDF come from the germline V gene (reference sequence). The CDR3 loop reads CATSRGPLPQVLSSYNSPLHF. The CDR3 DNA follows: TGTGCCACCAGCAGAGGCCCTCTCCCCCAGGTCCTAAGCTCCTATAATTCACCCCTCCACTTT.

The chain employs TRBV18 and TRBJ1-1; the D gene is possibly TRBD1 (5 bases). V shed 1 base and J shed 5 bases, with 17 bases lying between them. This CDR3 is 16 amino acids long. CDR1 and CDR2 (germline): KGHSH, LQKENI. The CDR3 DNA reads as TGTGCCAGCTCACCACGGGAAGGAGGGGAAGGAACTGAAGCTTTCTTT. This sequence encodes CASSPREGGEGTEAFF.